This T cell receptor beta chain was identified during a study of CD8 T cells in ankylosing spondylitis. Study conclusions and caveats: Certain motif variants had earlier appeared in reactive arthritis synovial fluid and blood. Made up of roughly 8 highly homologous variants, a TCR beta motif appeared characteristic of ankylosing spondylitis blood.

TCRdb reanalysed the 5' RACE reads using MiXCR and keeps one entry per CDR3 protein. The sample includes about 220,000 distinct CDR3 sequences, 7.3% seen only once; the top ten take more than 13%. This clonotype was observed at least ten times. Antigen: not known. The sequence was collected from a male donor with ankylosing spondylitis. Specimen: blood, either unsorted or a sorted T cell fraction (not recorded which).

DNA of the CDR3: TGTGCCAGCAGCTTAGGTCCAGGCTGGGGCACCATATATTTT. The encoded protein is CASSLGPGWGTIYF. The chain joins TRBV7-2 to TRBJ1-3; D remains unclear. The V end was cut by 1 base, the J end by 9 bases, with 13 bases between. CDR1 SGHTA and CDR2 FQGNSA come from the germline V gene. CDR3 size: 14 residues. Together with reference TRBV7-2 and TRBJ1-3, the CDR3 gives the full variable domain: GAGVSQSPSNKVTEKGKDVELRCDPISGHTALYWYRQSLGQGLEFLIYFQGNSAPDKSGLPSDRFSAERTGGSVSTLTIQRTQQEDSAVYLCASSLGPGWGTIYFGEGSWLTVV.